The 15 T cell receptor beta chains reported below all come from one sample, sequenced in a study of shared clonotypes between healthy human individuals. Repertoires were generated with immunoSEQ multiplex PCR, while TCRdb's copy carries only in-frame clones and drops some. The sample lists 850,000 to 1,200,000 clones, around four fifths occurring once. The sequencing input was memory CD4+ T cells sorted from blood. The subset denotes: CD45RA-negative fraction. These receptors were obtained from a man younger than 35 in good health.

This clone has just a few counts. DNA of the CDR3: TGTGCCAGCAGTCCTGCAGGGAACACTGAAGCTTTCTTT. Protein sequence: CASSPAGNTEAFF. The rearrangement links TRBV6-1 to TRBJ1-1, with D uncertain. V was pared by 5 bases and J by 1 base, with 8 bases between. This CDR3 is 13 amino acids long. Per the germline V gene, CDR1 is MNHNS and CDR2 is SASEGT.

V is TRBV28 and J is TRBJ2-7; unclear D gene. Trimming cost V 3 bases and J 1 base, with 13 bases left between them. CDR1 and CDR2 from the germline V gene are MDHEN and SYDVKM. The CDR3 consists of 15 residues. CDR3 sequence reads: CASSFEEIGSYEQYF. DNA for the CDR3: TGTGCCAGCAGTTTCGAAGAGATCGGGTCCTACGAGCAGTACTTC.

The DNA of the CDR3 is TGCGCCAGTAGCCCGGGACTAGCGGGACCAGAGACCCAGTACTTC. Amino acids: CASSPGLAGPETQYF. The rearrangement uses TRBV5-1 and TRBJ2-5, with TRBD2 matching over 13 bases. The germline V gene encodes CDR1 SGHRS and CDR2 YFSETQ. CDR3 length equals 15 residues. The ends lost 8 bases at V and 4 bases at J; junction bases unmatched: 8.

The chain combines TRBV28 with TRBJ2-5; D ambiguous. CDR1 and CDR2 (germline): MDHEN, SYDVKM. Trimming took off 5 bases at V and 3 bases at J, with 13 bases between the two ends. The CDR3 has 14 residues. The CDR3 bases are TGTGCCAGCAGTCAGAGGACCGATGAAGAGACCCAGTACTTC. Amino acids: CASSQRTDEETQYF.

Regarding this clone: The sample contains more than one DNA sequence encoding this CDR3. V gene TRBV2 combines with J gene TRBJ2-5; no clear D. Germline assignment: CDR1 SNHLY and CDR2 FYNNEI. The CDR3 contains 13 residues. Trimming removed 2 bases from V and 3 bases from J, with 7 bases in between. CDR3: CASSERRKETQYF. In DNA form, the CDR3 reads TGTGCCAGCAGTGAACGGCGGAAAGAGACCCAGTACTTC.

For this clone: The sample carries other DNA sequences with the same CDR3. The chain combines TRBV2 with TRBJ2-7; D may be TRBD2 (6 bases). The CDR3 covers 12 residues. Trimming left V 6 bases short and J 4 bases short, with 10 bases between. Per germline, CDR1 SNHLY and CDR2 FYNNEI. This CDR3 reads CASSEEGYEQYF. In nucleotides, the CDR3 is TGTGCCAGCAGCGAGGAGGGGTACGAGCAGTACTTC.

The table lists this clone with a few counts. CDR3 DNA: TGTGCCAGCAGCGTCCTCGGCGGGGGGAACACCGGGGAGCTGTTTTTT. Translated: CASSVLGGGNTGELFF. The chain is built from TRBV9 and TRBJ2-2; 7 bases are shared with TRBD2. With 2 bases clipped from V and 1 base from J, the junction kept 5 bases outside the gene matches. CDR1 and CDR2 from the germline V gene are SGDLS and YYNGEE. The CDR3 length is 16 residues.

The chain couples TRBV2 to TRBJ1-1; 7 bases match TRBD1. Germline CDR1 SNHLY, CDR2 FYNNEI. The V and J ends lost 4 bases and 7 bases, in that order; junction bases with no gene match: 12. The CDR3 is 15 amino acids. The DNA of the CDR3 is TGTGCCAGCAGTGCTGAACAGGGGATTGGTGATGAAGCTTTCTTT. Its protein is CASSAEQGIGDEAFF.

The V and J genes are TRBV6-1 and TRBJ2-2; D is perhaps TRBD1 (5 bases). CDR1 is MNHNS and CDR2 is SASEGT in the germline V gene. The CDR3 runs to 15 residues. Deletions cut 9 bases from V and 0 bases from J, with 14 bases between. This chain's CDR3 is CASYRTFSNTGELFF. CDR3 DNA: TGTGCCAGTTACCGGACATTTTCGAACACCGGGGAGCTGTTTTTT.

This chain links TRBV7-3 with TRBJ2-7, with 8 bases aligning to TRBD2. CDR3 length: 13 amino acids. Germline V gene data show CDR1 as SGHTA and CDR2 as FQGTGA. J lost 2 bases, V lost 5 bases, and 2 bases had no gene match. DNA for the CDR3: TGTGCCAGCAGCCGGGGACTAGCCTACGAGCAGTACTTC. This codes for CASSRGLAYEQYF.

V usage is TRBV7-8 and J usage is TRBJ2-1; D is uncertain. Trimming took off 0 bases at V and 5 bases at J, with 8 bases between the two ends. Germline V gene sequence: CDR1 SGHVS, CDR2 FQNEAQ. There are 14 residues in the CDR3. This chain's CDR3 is CASSLAGKDNEQFF. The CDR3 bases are TGTGCCAGCAGCTTAGCGGGAAAGGACAATGAGCAGTTCTTC.

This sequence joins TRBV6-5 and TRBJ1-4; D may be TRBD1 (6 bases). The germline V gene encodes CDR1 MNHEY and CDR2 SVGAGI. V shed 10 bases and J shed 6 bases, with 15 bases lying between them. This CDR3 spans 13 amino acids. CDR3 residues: CATTTGNYEKLFF. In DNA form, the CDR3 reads TGTGCCACCACTACAGGGAACTATGAAAAACTGTTTTTT.

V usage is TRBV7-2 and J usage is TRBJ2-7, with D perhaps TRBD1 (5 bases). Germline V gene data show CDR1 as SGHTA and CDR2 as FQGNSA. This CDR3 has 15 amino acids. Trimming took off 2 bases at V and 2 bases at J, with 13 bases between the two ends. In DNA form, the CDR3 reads TGTGCCAGCAGCTTACGACAAATGGGGCCCTACGAGCAGTACTTC. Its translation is CASSLRQMGPYEQYF.

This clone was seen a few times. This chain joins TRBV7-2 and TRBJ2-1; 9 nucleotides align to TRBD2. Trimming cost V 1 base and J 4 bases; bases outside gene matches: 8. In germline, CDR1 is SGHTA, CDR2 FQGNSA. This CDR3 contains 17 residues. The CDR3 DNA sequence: TGTGCCAGCAGCTTAGGGAGGTCGCGGGAGGGTTACAATGAGCAGTTCTTC. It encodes CASSLGRSREGYNEQFF.

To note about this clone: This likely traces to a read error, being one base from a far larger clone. CDR3 sequence reads: CASSLPIDINEQYF. The CDR3 DNA follows: TGTGCCAGCAGCTTACCGATAGACATTAACGAGCAGTACTTC. The V call is TRBV7-9, the J call TRBJ2-7; the D is unclear. Germline-derived CDR1 and CDR2 are SEHNR and FQNEAQ (reference sequence). The V end was cut by 2 bases, the J end by 5 bases, with 13 bases between. CDR3 size: 14 residues. Drawing the rest from reference TRBV7-9 and TRBJ2-7, the complete variable domain is DTGVSQNPRHKITKRGQNVTFRCDPISEHNRLYWYRQTLGQGPEFLTYFQNEAQLEKSRLLSDRFSAERPKGSFSTLEIQRTEQGDSAMYLCASSLPIDINEQYFGPGTRLTVT.